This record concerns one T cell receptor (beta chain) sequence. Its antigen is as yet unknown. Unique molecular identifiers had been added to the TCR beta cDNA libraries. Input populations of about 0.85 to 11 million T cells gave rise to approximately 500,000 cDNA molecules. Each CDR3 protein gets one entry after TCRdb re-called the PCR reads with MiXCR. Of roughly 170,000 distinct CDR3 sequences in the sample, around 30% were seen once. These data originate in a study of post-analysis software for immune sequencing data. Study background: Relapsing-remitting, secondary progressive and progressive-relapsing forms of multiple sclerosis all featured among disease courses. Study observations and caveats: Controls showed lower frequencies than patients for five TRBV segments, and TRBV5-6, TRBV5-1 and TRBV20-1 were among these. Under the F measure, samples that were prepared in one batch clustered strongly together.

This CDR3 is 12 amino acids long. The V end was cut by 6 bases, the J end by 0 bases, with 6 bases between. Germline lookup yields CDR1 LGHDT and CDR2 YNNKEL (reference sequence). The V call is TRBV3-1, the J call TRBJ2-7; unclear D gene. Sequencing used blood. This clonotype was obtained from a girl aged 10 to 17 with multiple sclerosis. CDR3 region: CASRSSSYEQYF. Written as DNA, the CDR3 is TGTGCCAGCAGGTCTAGCTCCTACGAGCAGTACTTC.